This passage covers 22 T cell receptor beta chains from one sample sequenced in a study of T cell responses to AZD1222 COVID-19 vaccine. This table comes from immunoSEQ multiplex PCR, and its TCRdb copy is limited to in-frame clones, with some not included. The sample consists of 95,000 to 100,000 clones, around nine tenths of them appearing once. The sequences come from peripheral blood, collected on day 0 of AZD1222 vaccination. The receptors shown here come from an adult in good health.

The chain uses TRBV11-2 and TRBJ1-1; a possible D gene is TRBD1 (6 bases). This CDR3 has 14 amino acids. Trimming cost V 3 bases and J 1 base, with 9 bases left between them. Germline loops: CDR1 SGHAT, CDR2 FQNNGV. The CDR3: CASSLGARNTEAFF. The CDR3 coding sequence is TGTGCCAGCAGCTTGGGGGCTCGGAACACTGAAGCTTTCTTT.

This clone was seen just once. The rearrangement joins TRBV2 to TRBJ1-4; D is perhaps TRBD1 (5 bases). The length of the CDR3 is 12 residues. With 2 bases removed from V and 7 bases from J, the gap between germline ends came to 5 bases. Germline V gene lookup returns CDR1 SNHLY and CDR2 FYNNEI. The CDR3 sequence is CASSEQGEKLFF. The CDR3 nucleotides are TGTGCCAGCAGTGAACAGGGTGAAAAACTGTTTTTT.

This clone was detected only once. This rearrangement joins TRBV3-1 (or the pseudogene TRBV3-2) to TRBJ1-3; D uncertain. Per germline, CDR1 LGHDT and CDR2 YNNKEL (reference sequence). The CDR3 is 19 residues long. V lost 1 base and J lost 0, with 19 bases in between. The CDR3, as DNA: TGTGCCAGCAGCCAAGCATTAGGTTGGCCGGGCAGCTCTGGAAACACCATATATTTT. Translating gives CASSQALGWPGSSGNTIYF.

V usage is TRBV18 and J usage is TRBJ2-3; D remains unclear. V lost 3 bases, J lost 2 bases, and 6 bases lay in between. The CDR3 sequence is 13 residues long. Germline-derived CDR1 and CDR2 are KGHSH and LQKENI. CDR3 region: CASSPSSTDTQYF. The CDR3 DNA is TGTGCCAGCTCACCGTCCTCCACAGATACGCAGTATTTT.

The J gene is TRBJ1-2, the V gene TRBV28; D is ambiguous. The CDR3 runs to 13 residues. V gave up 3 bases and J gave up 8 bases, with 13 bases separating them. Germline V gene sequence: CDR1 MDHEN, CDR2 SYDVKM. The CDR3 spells CASSFDTVRGYTF. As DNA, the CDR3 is TGTGCCAGCAGTTTCGACACGGTGAGGGGCTACACCTTC.

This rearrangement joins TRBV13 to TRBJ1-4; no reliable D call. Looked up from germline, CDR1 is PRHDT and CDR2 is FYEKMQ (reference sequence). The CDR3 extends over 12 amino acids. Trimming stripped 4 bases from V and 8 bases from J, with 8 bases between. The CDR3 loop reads CASSSSLEKLFF. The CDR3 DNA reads TGTGCCAGCAGCTCTTCTCTCGAAAAACTGTTTTTT. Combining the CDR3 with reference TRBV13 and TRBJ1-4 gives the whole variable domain AAGVIQSPRHLIKEKRETATLKCYPIPRHDTVYWYQQGPGQDPQFLISFYEKMQSDKGSIPDRFSAQQFSDYHSELNMSSLELGDSALYFCASSSSLEKLFFGSGTQLSVL.

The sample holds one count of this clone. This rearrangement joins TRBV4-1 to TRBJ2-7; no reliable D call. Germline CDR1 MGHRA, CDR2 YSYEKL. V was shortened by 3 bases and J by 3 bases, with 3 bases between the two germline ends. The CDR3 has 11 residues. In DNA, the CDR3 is TGCGCCAGCAGCCACGGCTACGAGCAGTACTTC. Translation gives CASSHGYEQYF.

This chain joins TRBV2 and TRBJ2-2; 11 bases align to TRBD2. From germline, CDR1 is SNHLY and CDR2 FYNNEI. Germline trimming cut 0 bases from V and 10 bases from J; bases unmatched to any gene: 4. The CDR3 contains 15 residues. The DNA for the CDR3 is TGTGCCAGCAGTGAAGCGGAACTAGCGGGGGAGGAGCTGTTTTTT. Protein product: CASSEAELAGEELFF.

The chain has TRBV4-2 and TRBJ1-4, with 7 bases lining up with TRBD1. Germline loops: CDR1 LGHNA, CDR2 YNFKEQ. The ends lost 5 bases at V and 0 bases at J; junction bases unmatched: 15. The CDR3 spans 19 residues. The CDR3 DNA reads TGTGCCAGCAGCTTATCGTGGGTCAGGGGGGGAGCAACTAATGAAAAACTGTTTTTT. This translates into CASSLSWVRGGATNEKLFF.

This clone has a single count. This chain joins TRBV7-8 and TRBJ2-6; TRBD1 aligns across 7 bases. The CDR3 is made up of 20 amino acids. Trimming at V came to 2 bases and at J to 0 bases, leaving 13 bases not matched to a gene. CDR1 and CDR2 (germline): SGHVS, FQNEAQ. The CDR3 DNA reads TGTGCCAGCAGCTTAAGCCAAGCAGGGACAGCGGACTCTGGGGCCAACGTCCTGACTTTC. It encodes CASSLSQAGTADSGANVLTF.

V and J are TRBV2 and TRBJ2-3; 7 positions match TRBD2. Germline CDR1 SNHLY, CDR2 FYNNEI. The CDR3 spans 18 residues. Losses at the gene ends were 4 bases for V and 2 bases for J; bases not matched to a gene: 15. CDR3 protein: CASSALPGTGRNTDTQYF. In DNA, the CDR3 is TGTGCCAGCAGTGCTCTTCCCGGCACCGGGAGGAACACAGATACGCAGTATTTT. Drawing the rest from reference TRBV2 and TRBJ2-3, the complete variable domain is EPEVTQTPSHQVTQMGQEVILRCVPISNHLYFYWYRQILGQKVEFLVSFYNNEISEKSEIFDDQFSVERPDGSNFTLKIRSTKLEDSAMYFCASSALPGTGRNTDTQYFGPGTRLTVL.

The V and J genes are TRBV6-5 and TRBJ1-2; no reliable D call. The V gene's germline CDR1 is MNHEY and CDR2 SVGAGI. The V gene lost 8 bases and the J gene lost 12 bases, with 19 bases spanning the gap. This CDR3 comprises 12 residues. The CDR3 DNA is TGTGCCAGCTCCTCAGCGGTTCGCGGCCACACCTTC. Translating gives CASSSAVRGHTF.

The CDR3 loop is CASSSQGRSYEQYF. Written as DNA, the CDR3 is TGTGCCAGCAGTTCCCAGGGACGATCCTACGAGCAGTACTTC. J is TRBJ2-7 and V is TRBV27; D tentatively reads TRBD1 or TRBD2 (5 bases each). V was pared by 4 bases and J by 1 base, with 11 bases between. The CDR3 is made up of 14 amino acids. CDR1 is MNHEY and CDR2 is SMNVEV in the germline V gene (reference sequence).

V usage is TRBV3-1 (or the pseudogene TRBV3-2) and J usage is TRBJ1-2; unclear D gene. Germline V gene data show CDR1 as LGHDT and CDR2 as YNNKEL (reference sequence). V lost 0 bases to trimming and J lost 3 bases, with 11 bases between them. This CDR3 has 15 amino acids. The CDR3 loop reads CASSQDPGIDYGYTF. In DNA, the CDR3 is TGTGCCAGCAGCCAAGATCCGGGGATCGACTATGGCTACACCTTC.

The CDR3 spells CASSTRWTGDSQPQHF. In nucleotides, the CDR3 is TGTGCCAGTAGTACGCGGTGGACAGGGGACAGTCAGCCCCAGCATTTT. The J gene is TRBJ1-5, the V gene TRBV19, with TRBD1 matching 9 bases. From germline, CDR1 is LNHDA and CDR2 SQIVND (reference sequence). CDR3 size: 16 residues. J lost 6 bases, V lost 4 bases, and 10 bases had no gene match.

Here the CDR3 reads CASSLRAALSGANVLTF. In nucleotides, the CDR3 is TGTGCCAGCAGCTTGAGGGCTGCGCTCTCTGGGGCCAACGTCCTGACTTTC. The gene calls are TRBV13 and TRBJ2-6; perhaps TRBD2 as D (5 bases). Germline V gene data show CDR1 as PRHDT and CDR2 as FYEKMQ (reference sequence). The ends were cut back, 3 bases at V and 0 bases at J, with 12 bases in the middle. This CDR3 region has 17 residues.

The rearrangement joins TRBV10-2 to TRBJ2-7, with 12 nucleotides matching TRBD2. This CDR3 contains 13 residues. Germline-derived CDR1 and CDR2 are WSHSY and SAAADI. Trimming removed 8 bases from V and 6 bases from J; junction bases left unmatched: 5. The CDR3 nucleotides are TGCGCCAGCTCGGGACTAGCGGGTTCCGAGCAGTACTTC. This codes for CASSGLAGSEQYF.

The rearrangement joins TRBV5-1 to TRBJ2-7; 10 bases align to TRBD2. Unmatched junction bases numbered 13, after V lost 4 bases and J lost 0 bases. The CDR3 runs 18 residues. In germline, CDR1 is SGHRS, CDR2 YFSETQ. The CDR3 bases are TGCGCCAGCAGCCATACGTTTCTAGCGGGGGAAAGCTCCTACGAGCAGTACTTC. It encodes CASSHTFLAGESSYEQYF.

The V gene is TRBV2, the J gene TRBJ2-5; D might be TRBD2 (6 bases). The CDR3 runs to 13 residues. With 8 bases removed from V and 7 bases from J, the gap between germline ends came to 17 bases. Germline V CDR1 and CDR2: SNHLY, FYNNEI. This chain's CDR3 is CASSGGVWLTQYF. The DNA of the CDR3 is TGTGCCAGCTCAGGAGGGGTTTGGCTGACCCAGTACTTC. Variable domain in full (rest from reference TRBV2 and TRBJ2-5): EPEVTQTPSHQVTQMGQEVILRCVPISNHLYFYWYRQILGQKVEFLVSFYNNEISEKSEIFDDQFSVERPDGSNFTLKIRSTKLEDSAMYFCASSGGVWLTQYFGPGTRLLVL.

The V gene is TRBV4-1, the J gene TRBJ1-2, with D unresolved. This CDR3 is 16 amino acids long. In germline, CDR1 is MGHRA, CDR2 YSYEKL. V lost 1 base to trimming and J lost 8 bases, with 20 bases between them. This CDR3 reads CASSQVNADRPGGYTF. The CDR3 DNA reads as TGCGCCAGCAGCCAAGTGAACGCTGACCGCCCTGGGGGCTACACCTTC.

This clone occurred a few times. The CDR3 region is CATASRSDSPLHF. The CDR3 DNA reads as TGTGCCACAGCGTCCAGGTCCGATTCACCCCTCCACTTT. V and J are TRBV10-3 and TRBJ1-6; D gene ambiguous. Germline V CDR1 and CDR2: ENHRY, SYGVKD. The CDR3 covers 13 residues. Trimming took 10 bases from V and 8 from J, leaving 15 bases between them.

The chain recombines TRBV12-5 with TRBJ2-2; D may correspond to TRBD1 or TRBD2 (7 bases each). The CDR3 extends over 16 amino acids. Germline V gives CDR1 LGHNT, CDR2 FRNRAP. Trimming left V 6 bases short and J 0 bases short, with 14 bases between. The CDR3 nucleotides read TGTGCTAGTGGCCCATCAGGGGGGGCGAACACCGGGGAGCTGTTTTTT. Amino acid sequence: CASGPSGGANTGELFF. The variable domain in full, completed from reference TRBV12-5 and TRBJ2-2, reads DARVTQTPRHKVTEMGQEVTMRCQPILGHNTVFWYRQTMMQGLELLAYFRNRAPLDDSGMPKDRFSAEMPDATLATLKIQPSEPRDSAVYFCASGPSGGANTGELFFGEGSRLTVL.